The clone carrying this TCR beta chain was seen a handful of times. Its cognate antigen is unknown. The sample comes from a study of T cell responses to AZD1222 COVID-19 vaccine. About the research overall: The analysis combined second doses at about 4 or about 12 weeks.

TCRdb keeps only in-frame clones here, not all; method: immunoSEQ multiplex PCR. The data contain about 150,000 clones, over 75% of them seen just once; the ten biggest clones take up about 1.5%. The germline V and J ends were trimmed by 9 bases and 5 bases, with 35 bases remaining between them. Germline V gene lookup returns CDR1 MDHEN and CDR2 SYDVKM. The CDR3 loop spans 19 amino acids. Study-wide results and limits: At baseline, just a handful of AZD1222 recipients tested seropositive. Spike-wide vaccine-associated CD4 TCRs dominated at 160-218 and 743-854. Without day 14 samples, only post-peak T cell repertoires were studied.

V gene TRBV28 combines with J gene TRBJ2-7, with a possible D match to TRBD2 (9 bases). The clonotype comes from an adult in good health. The starting material was peripheral blood, obtained on day 0 of AZD1222 vaccination. The CDR3 here is CASERQGHGWREGRHEQYF. CDR3 in DNA: TGTGCCAGTGAACGACAGGGGCATGGGTGGCGGGAGGGCCGCCACGAGCAGTACTTC.